Presented here are 24 T cell receptor beta chains from one specimen sequenced in a study of CD8+CD57+ T cells in acquired aplastic anemia. The template for TCR beta VDJ and CDR3 sequence profiling was genomic DNA. TCRdb passed the reads through MiXCR, listing each CDR3 protein once. This sample carries fewer than 200,000 distinct CDR3 sequences, about 45% of them seen once, and the ten largest clones take approximately 1%. Selection for sequencing was limited to patients who had shown CD8+CD57+ cell expansion by flow cytometry. Specimen: sorted CD4+, CD8+, or CD8+CD57+ T cells (not recorded which) from PBMCs. The receptors shown here come from a human donor with aplastic anemia.

This chain links TRBV3-1 with TRBJ1-1; D ambiguous. Looked up from germline, CDR1 is LGHDT and CDR2 is YNNKEL (reference sequence). V was shortened by 0 bases and J by 2 bases, with 10 bases between the two germline ends. The CDR3 has 15 residues. This chain's CDR3 is CASSQDSAFNTEAFF. In DNA, the CDR3 is TGTGCCAGCAGCCAAGACTCGGCCTTCAACACTGAAGCTTTCTTT.

The sample holds a few counts of this clonotype. The chain links TRBV11-2 to TRBJ1-2, with TRBD1 identical over 10 bases. This CDR3 region has 18 residues. CDR1 is SGHAT, CDR2 FQNNGV, per germline. Trimming removed 4 bases from V and 4 bases from J; junction bases left unmatched: 15. CDR3 bases: TGTGCCAGCAGCTCCAGACCCGGGACAGGGGCGGTTCTCTATGGCTACACCTTC. Translation gives CASSSRPGTGAVLYGYTF.

This chain joins TRBV14 and TRBJ2-1; no definite D call. The CDR3 sequence is 11 residues long. The V gene's germline CDR1 is SGHDN and CDR2 FVKESK. V was pared by 1 base and J by 8 bases, with 3 bases between. CDR3 bases: TGTGCCAGCAGCCAAGTTGATGAGCAGTTCTTC. It translates to CASSQVDEQFF. Full variable domain (rest looked up from reference TRBV14 and TRBJ2-1): EAGVTQFPSHSVIEKGQTVTLRCDPISGHDNLYWYRRVMGKEIKFLLHFVKESKQDESGMPNNRFLAERTGGTYSTLKVQPAELEDSGVYFCASSQVDEQFFGPGTRLTVL.

This clonotype came up many times. V is TRBV4-1 and J is TRBJ2-3, with 11 nucleotides matching TRBD2. The CDR3 is 17 residues long. Germline CDR1 MGHRA, CDR2 YSYEKL. Germline trimming cut 3 bases from V and 3 bases from J; bases unmatched to any gene: 8. DNA of the CDR3: TGCGCCAGCAGCCAGATCAGACTAGCGGGGAATACAGATACGCAGTATTTT. It translates to CASSQIRLAGNTDTQYF.

In this sample, this clonotype turned up many times. The genes are TRBV5-8 and TRBJ1-2, with a tentative D call TRBD1 (5 bases). CDR1 SGHTS and CDR2 YDEGEE come from the germline V gene. This CDR3 is 15 amino acids long. The V end lost 4 bases, the J end lost 4 bases, and 17 bases lay between the germline ends. CDR3 bases: TGTGCCAGCAGCCGCACGGGACGGACATCCTATGGCTACACCTTC. Protein sequence: CASSRTGRTSYGYTF. The full variable domain, completed using reference TRBV5-8 and TRBJ1-2, is EAGVTQSPTHLIKTRGQQATLRCSPISGHTSVYWYQQALGLGLQFLLWYDEGEERNRGNFPPRFSGRQFPNYSSELNVNALELEDSALYLCASSRTGRTSYGYTFGSGTRLTVV.

This clonotype was seen repeatedly, ten times or more. This chain uses TRBV5-1 with TRBJ2-2; D is unclear. The CDR3 totals 14 residues. The germline V gene has CDR1 SGHRS and CDR2 YFSETQ. Between the trimmed V and J ends, which lost 2 bases and 0 bases, there was a span of 5 bases. CDR3 coding DNA: TGCGCCAGCAGCTTAGAGTCGAACACCGGGGAGCTGTTTTTT. It specifies CASSLESNTGELFF.

The rearrangement joins TRBV7-8 to TRBJ2-5, with D unclear. This CDR3 comprises 12 residues. Between the trimmed V and J ends, which lost 5 bases and 5 bases, there was a span of 9 bases. In germline, CDR1 is SGHVS, CDR2 FQNEAQ. CDR3 in amino acids: CASSEDRETQYF. The DNA for the CDR3 is TGTGCCAGCAGCGAGGACCGGGAGACCCAGTACTTC.

This clonotype was detected ten times or more. The V call is TRBV6-1, the J call TRBJ2-2; D not resolved. Trimming took off 6 bases at V and 0 bases at J, with 11 bases between the two ends. Germline V gene data show CDR1 as MNHNS and CDR2 as SASEGT. CDR3 size: 15 residues. The CDR3 sequence: CASRIAIANTGELFF. CDR3 coding DNA: TGTGCCAGCAGAATAGCCATCGCGAACACCGGGGAGCTGTTTTTT.

The chain uses TRBV19 and TRBJ1-5, with D possibly matching TRBD1 (6 bases). Germline V CDR1 and CDR2: LNHDA, SQIVND (reference sequence). The CDR3 length is 13 residues. The germline V and J ends were trimmed by 6 bases and 6 bases, with 12 bases remaining between them. The CDR3 here is CASSQGMRQPQHF. The CDR3 nucleotides read TGTGCCAGTAGCCAGGGGATGCGTCAGCCCCAGCATTTT.

This clonotype appeared once. Given a much more abundant clone one base away, this may be a read error. The rearrangement joins TRBV7-2 to TRBJ1-2; D not certain. The V end lost 5 bases, the J end lost 4 bases, and 23 bases lay between the germline ends. The CDR3 has 17 amino acids. CDR1 is SGHTA, CDR2 FQGNSA, per germline. The CDR3 is CASSDSDFLGTVYGYTF. The CDR3 region has the DNA TGTGCCAGCAGCGATTCTGATTTTTTAGGAACGGTCTATGGCTACACCTTC.

This clonotype occurred many times. The rearrangement links TRBV2 to TRBJ1-2; 7 nucleotides align to TRBD1. The V gene end was trimmed by 5 bases and the J gene end by 7 bases; junction bases not matched to a gene: 7. The CDR3 covers 13 residues. Germline assignment: CDR1 SNHLY and CDR2 FYNNEI. The CDR3 spells CASSPDRLGGYTF. The CDR3 nucleotides are TGTGCCAGCAGTCCGGACAGGCTCGGTGGCTACACCTTC.

This chain's CDR3 is CASVPGQGANEQFF. The CDR3 coding sequence is TGTGCCAGTGTCCCGGGACAGGGGGCAAATGAGCAGTTCTTC. The rearrangement uses TRBV2 and TRBJ2-1, with 12 bases that match TRBD1. V lost 9 bases to trimming and J lost 7 bases; unmatched junction nucleotides: 7. Looked up from germline, CDR1 is SNHLY and CDR2 is FYNNEI. This CDR3 is built from 14 residues.

V and J are TRBV2 and TRBJ1-3, with D perhaps matching TRBD1 (5 bases). The CDR3 runs 15 residues. Germline lookup yields CDR1 SNHLY and CDR2 FYNNEI. Between the trimmed V and J ends, which lost 7 bases and 8 bases, there was a span of 21 bases. The CDR3 is CASMEQGNNGYTIYF. Written as DNA, the CDR3 is TGTGCCAGCATGGAGCAGGGCAACAATGGCTACACCATATATTTT.

This clonotype was counted at least ten times. V and J are TRBV5-4 and TRBJ2-7; D not resolved. The CDR3 totals 13 residues. The V end lost 0 bases, the J end lost 4 bases, and 8 bases lay between the germline ends. In germline, CDR1 is SGHNT, CDR2 YYREEE (reference sequence). DNA of the CDR3: TGTGCCAGCAGCTTGGGGGCAGATTACGAGCAGTACTTC. Its translation: CASSLGADYEQYF.

This clonotype was observed many times. J is TRBJ1-2 and V is TRBV2, with D perhaps TRBD1 (5 bases). The CDR3 runs to 13 residues. Germline V CDR1 and CDR2: SNHLY, FYNNEI. V lost 6 bases, J lost 1 base, and 9 bases lay in between. The CDR3 DNA reads TGTGCCAGCAGCCAAGACAGTAACTATGGCTACACCTTC. Translated: CASSQDSNYGYTF. Variable domain in full (rest from reference TRBV2 and TRBJ1-2): EPEVTQTPSHQVTQMGQEVILRCVPISNHLYFYWYRQILGQKVEFLVSFYNNEISEKSEIFDDQFSVERPDGSNFTLKIRSTKLEDSAMYFCASSQDSNYGYTFGSGTRLTVV.

The table lists this clonotype with many counts. The CDR3 loop is CASSLVGRSGGLETQYF. The CDR3 DNA reads as TGCGCCAGCAGCTTGGTTGGCAGGTCGGGAGGTTTAGAGACCCAGTACTTC. The gene calls are TRBV5-1 and TRBJ2-5; 7 positions match TRBD2. The germline CDR1 and CDR2 sequences are SGHRS and YFSETQ. The CDR3 contains 17 residues. V lost 0 bases, J lost 4 bases, and 12 bases stayed unmatched.

The gene calls are TRBV20-1 and TRBJ2-5, with 7 bases matching TRBD2. The germline V gene has CDR1 DFQATT and CDR2 SNEGSKA (reference sequence). This CDR3 is built from 16 residues. J was trimmed by 3 bases and V by 2 bases; bases with no gene match: 12. Written as DNA, the CDR3 is TGCAGTGCTAGAAGGTTGGCAGGGACTAAAAAAGAGACCCAGTACTTC. This encodes CSARRLAGTKKETQYF.

As regards this clonotype: This could be a read error, since a much larger clone is one nucleotide away. This chain joins TRBV10-2 and TRBJ2-7, with TRBD1 matching over 7 bases. Germline loops: CDR1 WSHSY, CDR2 SAAADI. The CDR3 extends over 13 amino acids. The CDR3 coding sequence is TGTGCCAGCAGGGGGTACTCCTCCTACGAGCAGTACTTC. As protein: CASRGYSSYEQYF.

This clonotype was seen a few times. The chain combines TRBV5-8 with TRBJ1-5; 7 nucleotides match TRBD1. The germline gives CDR1 SGHTS, CDR2 YDEGEE. This CDR3 spans 15 amino acids. After removal of 4 bases from V and 0 bases from J, the junction contained 4 bases not matched to a gene. The CDR3 bases are TGTGCCAGCAGCCCACAGGGGTATAGCAATCAGCCCCAGCATTTT. Its translation: CASSPQGYSNQPQHF.

This clonotype was detected many times. The chain has TRBV7-8 and TRBJ1-1; no definite D call. The CDR3 is made up of 11 amino acids. In germline, CDR1 is SGHVS, CDR2 FQNEAQ. V was clipped by 5 bases and J by 4 bases, with 5 bases between them. DNA for the CDR3: TGTGCCAGCAGCCTCTTCACTGAAGCTTTCTTT. Protein sequence: CASSLFTEAFF. The entire variable domain, with the rest obtained from reference TRBV7-8 and TRBJ1-1, is as follows: GAGVSQSPRYKVAKRGQDVALRCDPISGHVSLFWYQQALGQGPEFLTYFQNEAQLDKSGLPSDRFFAERPEGSVSTLKIQRTQQEDSAVYLCASSLFTEAFFGQGTRLTVV.

V gene TRBV2 combines with J gene TRBJ2-3; 10 positions agree with TRBD2. The CDR3 runs to 15 residues. In germline, CDR1 is SNHLY, CDR2 FYNNEI. V was clipped by 11 bases and J by 0 bases; unmatched bases: 8. The CDR3 loop reads CALLAGWPSTDTQYF. CDR3 DNA: TGTGCCCTACTAGCGGGGTGGCCGAGCACAGATACGCAGTATTTT. Full variable domain (outside the CDR3, taken from reference TRBV2 and TRBJ2-3): EPEVTQTPSHQVTQMGQEVILRCVPISNHLYFYWYRQILGQKVEFLVSFYNNEISEKSEIFDDQFSVERPDGSNFTLKIRSTKLEDSAMYFCALLAGWPSTDTQYFGPGTRLTVL.

This clonotype was found many times. V usage is TRBV12-3 or TRBV12-4 and J usage is TRBJ1-2, with TRBD1 identical over 10 bases. After removal of 4 bases from V and 7 bases from J, the junction contained 6 bases not matched to a gene. The CDR3 covers 14 residues. CDR3 sequence (DNA): TGTGCCAGCAGTTCCGGACAGGGGGTGGGTGGCTACACCTTC. It encodes CASSSGQGVGGYTF.

The genes are TRBV24-1 and TRBJ1-5; TRBD1 matches 7 bases. The CDR3 is 14 amino acids. J gave up 8 bases and V 4 bases, and 7 bases lay outside the gene matches. Per germline, CDR1 KGHDR and CDR2 SFDVKD. The CDR3 region has the DNA TGTGCCACCAGTGAAAGGACAGGAATCGAGCCCCAGCATTTT. This translates into CATSERTGIEPQHF.

This clonotype was counted ten times or more. The chain has TRBV12-3 or TRBV12-4 and TRBJ2-3, with 12 bases identical to TRBD2. This CDR3 has 16 amino acids. V lost 6 bases, J lost 5 bases, and 9 bases stayed unmatched. The DNA for the CDR3 is TGTGCCAGCAGATCGACTAGCGGGGGTCGAGTAGATACGCAGTATTTT. Encoded protein: CASRSTSGGRVDTQYF.